This T cell receptor (beta chain) is from a study of T cells in Graves' hyperthyroidism and ophthalmopathy. This clonotype was seen a handful of times. TCR beta CDR3 sequences were amplified from RNA transcripts. HTBI primers were employed in a first-round RT-PCR of the TCR CDR3. MiXCR was run by TCRdb on the multiplex PCR reads, yielding one entry per CDR3 protein. Here the sample spans a few hundred thousand distinct CDR3 sequences, around 16% being singletons. The CDR3 contains 13 residues. Germline V lookup: CDR1 MNHNS, CDR2 SASEGT. The trim removed 6 bases at V and 6 bases at J, leaving 8 bases unmatched.

This TCR came from a woman aged 25-40 years with Graves' hyperthyroidism. V gene TRBV6-1 combines with J gene TRBJ2-7, with 7 bases matching TRBD1. Source material: blood. The CDR3 DNA follows: TGTGCCAGCAGCGACGAGACAGGGTTCGAGCAGTACTTC. Translating it yields CASSDETGFEQYF.